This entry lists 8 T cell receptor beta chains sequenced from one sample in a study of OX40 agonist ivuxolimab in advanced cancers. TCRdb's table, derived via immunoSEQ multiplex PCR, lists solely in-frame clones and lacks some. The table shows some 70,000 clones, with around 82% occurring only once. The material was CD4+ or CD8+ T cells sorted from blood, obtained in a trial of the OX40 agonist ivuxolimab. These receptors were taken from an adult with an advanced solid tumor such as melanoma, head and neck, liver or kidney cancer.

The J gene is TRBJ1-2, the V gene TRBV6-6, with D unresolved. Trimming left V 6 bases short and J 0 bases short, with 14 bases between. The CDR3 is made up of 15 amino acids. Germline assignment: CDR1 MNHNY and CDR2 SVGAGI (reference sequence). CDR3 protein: CASSDIGPPNYGYTF. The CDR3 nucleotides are TGTGCCAGCAGCGACATAGGGCCGCCTAACTATGGCTACACCTTC.

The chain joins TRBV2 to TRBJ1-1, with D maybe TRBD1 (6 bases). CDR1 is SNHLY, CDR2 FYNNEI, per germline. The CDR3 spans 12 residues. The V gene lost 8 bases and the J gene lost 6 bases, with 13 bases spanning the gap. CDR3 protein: CASGADRAEAFF. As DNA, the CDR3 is TGTGCCAGCGGGGCGGACAGAGCTGAAGCTTTCTTT.

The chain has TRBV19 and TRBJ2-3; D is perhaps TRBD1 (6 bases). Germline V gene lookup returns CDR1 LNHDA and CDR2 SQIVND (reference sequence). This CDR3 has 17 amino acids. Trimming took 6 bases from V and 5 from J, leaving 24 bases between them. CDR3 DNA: TGTGCCAGTAGGGATTTTTGGGGCACAGGGCAAGGAGATACGCAGTATTTT. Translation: CASRDFWGTGQGDTQYF.

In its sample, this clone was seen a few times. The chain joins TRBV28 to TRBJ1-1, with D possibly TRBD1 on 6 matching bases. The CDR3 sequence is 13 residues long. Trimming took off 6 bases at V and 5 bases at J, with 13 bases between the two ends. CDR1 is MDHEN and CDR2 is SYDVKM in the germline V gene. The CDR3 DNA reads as TGTGCCAGCAGGGGGCGTAGGGGGACTGAAGCTTTCTTT. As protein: CASRGRRGTEAFF. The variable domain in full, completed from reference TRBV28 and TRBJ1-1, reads DVKVTQSSRYLVKRTGEKVFLECVQDMDHENMFWYRQDPGLGLRLIYFSYDVKMKEKGDIPEGYSVSREKKERFSLILESASTNQTSMYLCASRGRRGTEAFFGQGTRLTVV.

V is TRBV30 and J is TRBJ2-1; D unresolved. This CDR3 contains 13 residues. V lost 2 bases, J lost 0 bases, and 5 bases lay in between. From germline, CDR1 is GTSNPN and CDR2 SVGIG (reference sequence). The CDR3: CAWSRGSYNEQFF. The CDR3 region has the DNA TGTGCCTGGAGTAGAGGCTCCTACAATGAGCAGTTCTTC.

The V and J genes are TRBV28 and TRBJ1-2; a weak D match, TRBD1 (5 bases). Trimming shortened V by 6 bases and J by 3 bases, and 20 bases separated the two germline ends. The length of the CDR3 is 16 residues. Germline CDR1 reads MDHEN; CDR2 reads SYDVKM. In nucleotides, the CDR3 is TGTGCCAGCAGGGGTTTAGCGATGGGGGACGACTATGGCTACACCTTC. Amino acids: CASRGLAMGDDYGYTF.

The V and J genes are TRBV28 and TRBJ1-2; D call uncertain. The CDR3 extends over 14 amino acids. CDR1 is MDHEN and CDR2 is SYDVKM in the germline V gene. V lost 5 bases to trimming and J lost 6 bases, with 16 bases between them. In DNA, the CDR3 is TGTGCCAGCAGTACCCCTGGACGGCAGAATGGCTACACCTTC. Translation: CASSTPGRQNGYTF.

CDR3 loop: CASSYGRQITDTQYF. In nucleotides, the CDR3 is TGTGCCAGCAGTTACGGGCGGCAGATCACAGATACGCAGTATTTT. V usage is TRBV6-6 and J usage is TRBJ2-3, with no clear D. The CDR3 sequence is 15 residues long. Trimming took off 2 bases at V and 2 bases at J, with 11 bases between the two ends. CDR1 is MNHNY and CDR2 is SVGAGI in the germline V gene (reference sequence).